Included here is one TCR beta chain sequence, with context. What it recognizes is unknown. Tagging with unique molecular identifiers was a feature of the TCR beta cDNA libraries. Each CDR3 protein is one row after TCRdb ran MiXCR on the PCR reads. Of roughly 430,000 distinct CDR3 sequences detected, roughly 38% appear once; the ten largest clones hold about 8%. These data belong to a study of post-analysis software for immune sequencing data. The CDR3 contains 16 residues. Germline V gene data show CDR1 as ENHRY and CDR2 as SYGVKD. Germline trimming cut 0 bases from V and 3 bases from J; bases unmatched to any gene: 4. Regarding the study as a whole: In patients, about 5 TRBV segments were more frequent than in controls, with TRBV5-6, TRBV5-1 and TRBV20-1 among them.

This sequence originates from a girl aged 2 to 10 with multiple sclerosis. The chain combines TRBV10-3 with TRBJ2-1; TRBD2 agrees at 8 bases. Material for sequencing was blood. The CDR3 nucleotides are TGTGCCATCAGTGAGTCGATACGGGGGGGCTACAATGAGCAGTTCTTC. This translates into CAISESIRGGYNEQFF.